One T cell receptor (beta chain) is described in this entry. This record comes from a study of blood T cell repertoires in COVID-19. Using immunoSEQ multiplex PCR, the repertoire was profiled, and TCRdb retains in-frame clones only, with some absent. The sample shows 150,000 to 250,000 clones, more than 75% of them seen only once. CDR1 is SGHTA and CDR2 is FQGNSA in the germline V gene. Trimming shortened V by 1 base and J by 4 bases, and 13 bases separated the two germline ends. This CDR3 comprises 15 residues. The sequenced material came from peripheral blood. This TCR derives from a woman in her thirties or forties with COVID-19, enrolled during active disease. The rearrangement joins TRBV7-2 to TRBJ1-1, with a tentative D call TRBD1 (6 bases). CDR3 region: CASSLGRGLGTEAFF. The CDR3 coding sequence is TGTGCCAGCAGCTTAGGGCGGGGGCTGGGCACTGAAGCTTTCTTT.